This T cell receptor beta chain was recovered during a study of post-analysis software for immune sequencing data. The sample holds a few counts of this clonotype. Unique molecular identifiers were present in the TCR beta cDNA libraries. TCRdb reprocessed the PCR reads via MiXCR and lists one record per CDR3 protein. Here the sample spans about 200,000 distinct CDR3 sequences, 25% to 35% being singletons. The sample comprised blood. The receptor's source is a girl under 18 with multiple sclerosis.

Written as DNA, the CDR3 is TGTGCCAGCTCACCGCAGGGGGGAAGGGTCTACAATGAGCAGTTCTTC. This sequence encodes CASSPQGGRVYNEQFF. The chain uses TRBV18 and TRBJ2-1; the D gene is possibly TRBD1 (7 bases). Trimming cost V 3 bases and J 3 bases, with 15 bases left between them. CDR1 and CDR2 (germline): KGHSH, LQKENI. This CDR3 spans 16 amino acids.